One sample yielded the 21 T cell receptor beta chains listed below, sequenced in a study of PD-L1 blockade in urothelial cancer. Sequencing was performed with immunoSEQ multiplex PCR; in TCRdb, only in-frame clones are kept and a portion is missing. The sample includes some 76,000 clones, around nine tenths of them seen just once. The sample here was PBMCs, taken around atezolizumab (anti-PD-L1) treatment. Receptors originate from a man between 60 and 75 years old with urothelial cancer.

The V call is TRBV6-5, the J call TRBJ2-7; TRBD1 might be the D (7 bases). The V end was cut by 6 bases, the J end by 7 bases, with 22 bases between. Germline loops: CDR1 MNHEY, CDR2 SVGAGI. The CDR3 consists of 15 residues. The chain's CDR3 is CASSDRAGSLGEQYF. As DNA, the CDR3 is TGTGCCAGCAGCGACAGGGCGGGGTCATTGGGGGAGCAGTACTTC.

This sequence joins TRBV9 and TRBJ1-1; 7 bases are a match to TRBD1. This CDR3 region has 15 residues. The V gene's germline CDR1 is SGDLS and CDR2 YYNGEE. V lost 3 bases, J lost 2 bases, and 7 bases stayed unmatched. CDR3 residues: CASSEPRQGNTEAFF. The CDR3, as DNA: TGTGCCAGCAGCGAGCCCCGACAGGGTAACACTGAAGCTTTCTTT.

This clone was detected a few times. The chain employs TRBV19 and TRBJ1-2; D remains unclear. Germline V CDR1 and CDR2: LNHDA, SQIVND (reference sequence). The CDR3 consists of 12 residues. Trimming pared 10 bases from V and 0 bases from J, leaving 9 bases between. CDR3 DNA: TGTGCCACGCGGGGAGCTAACTATGGCTACACCTTC. Encoded protein: CATRGANYGYTF.

J is TRBJ2-7 and V is TRBV4-3; TRBD2 agrees at 8 bases. The CDR3 length is 15 residues. The trim removed 0 bases at V and 4 bases at J, leaving 5 bases unmatched. The germline CDR1 and CDR2 sequences are LGHNA and YSLEER. CDR3 nucleotide sequence: TGCGCCAGCAGCCAAGACGGGAGCGGGAGTTACGAGCAGTACTTC. Protein product: CASSQDGSGSYEQYF.

The chain joins TRBV5-1 to TRBJ2-1; a weak D match, TRBD1 (6 bases). CDR3 length equals 15 residues. V was shortened by 2 bases and J by 7 bases, with 16 bases between the two germline ends. Germline V lookup: CDR1 SGHRS, CDR2 YFSETQ. In DNA form, the CDR3 reads TGCGCCAGCAGCTTTAGGGACAAGATCGTGAATGAGCAGTTCTTC. This gives the protein CASSFRDKIVNEQFF.

The CDR3, as DNA: TGTGCCACGGGTCAGCCCCAGCATTTT. As protein: CATGQPQHF. The chain has TRBV28 and TRBJ1-5; D remains ambiguous. Germline CDR1 reads MDHEN; CDR2 reads SYDVKM. The V end lost 10 bases, the J end lost 6 bases, and 4 bases lay between the germline ends. The CDR3 runs to 9 residues.

The genes are TRBV19 and TRBJ1-2; D gene unclear. Germline lookup yields CDR1 LNHDA and CDR2 SQIVND (reference sequence). The CDR3 sequence is 13 residues long. Between the trimmed V and J ends, which lost 7 bases and 2 bases, there was a span of 11 bases. The CDR3 coding sequence is TGTGCCAGTAAAACCCAGACAAACTATGGCTACACCTTC. Translating gives CASKTQTNYGYTF.

This chain links TRBV28 with TRBJ1-5, with D possibly TRBD1 on 5 matching bases. This CDR3 is 12 amino acids long. V dropped 3 bases and J dropped 7 bases, with 7 bases sitting between them. Germline values: CDR1 MDHEN, CDR2 SYDVKM. This CDR3 is CASSLGQQPQHF. The CDR3, as DNA: TGTGCCAGCAGTTTGGGGCAACAGCCCCAGCATTTT.

This clone was observed a single time. The chain is built from TRBV11-3 and TRBJ2-1; D remains ambiguous. Germline loops: CDR1 SGHNT, CDR2 YENEEA. The CDR3 runs 13 residues. Trimming removed 5 bases at V and 3 bases at J, with 8 bases between. The CDR3 sequence is CASSPGDYNEQFF. The CDR3 DNA reads as TGTGCCAGCAGCCCCGGAGACTACAATGAGCAGTTCTTC.

This clone was seen a few times. The chain uses TRBV4-1 and TRBJ2-6, with 9 nucleotides matching TRBD1. The germline CDR1 and CDR2 sequences are MGHRA and YSYEKL. Unmatched junction bases numbered 7, after V lost 4 bases and J lost 0 bases. The CDR3 has 18 residues. For the CDR3, the DNA is TGCGCCAGCAGCCCCGGCGGACAGGGGAACTCTGGGGCCAACGTCCTGACTTTC. Its translation: CASSPGGQGNSGANVLTF.

V is TRBV6-4 and J is TRBJ2-2; D not certain. V lost 6 bases and J lost 0, with 5 bases in between. This CDR3 is 13 amino acids long. Per the germline V gene, CDR1 is MRHNA and CDR2 is SNTAGT. The CDR3 loop reads CASSPANTGELFF. CDR3 in DNA: TGTGCCAGCAGCCCCGCGAACACCGGGGAGCTGTTTTTT.

This clone was seen only a few times. The genes are TRBV18 and TRBJ1-6; D is possibly TRBD1 (6 bases). V was shortened by 3 bases and J by 6 bases, with 12 bases between the two germline ends. Germline V gene sequence: CDR1 KGHSH, CDR2 LQKENI. CDR3 length: 15 residues. CDR3 in amino acids: CASSPGTSSNSPLHF. CDR3 in DNA: TGTGCCAGCTCACCCGGGACAAGCAGTAATTCACCCCTCCACTTT.

The chain uses TRBV6-5 and TRBJ2-7; TRBD1 matches at 10 bases. J lost 0 bases, V lost 7 bases, and 6 bases had no gene match. Germline V gives CDR1 MNHEY, CDR2 SVGAGI. The CDR3 length is 15 residues. The CDR3 reads CASNPGTGASYEQYF. The CDR3 nucleotides read TGTGCCAGCAATCCCGGGACAGGGGCCTCCTACGAGCAGTACTTC.

The genes are TRBV5-4 and TRBJ2-7; 9 nucleotides line up with TRBD2. The length of the CDR3 is 15 residues. Per germline, CDR1 SGHNT and CDR2 YYREEE (reference sequence). V lost 2 bases, J lost 4 bases, and 7 bases stayed unmatched. The CDR3, as DNA: TGTGCCAGCAGCTTTCCCACTAGCGGGTCTTACGAGCAGTACTTC. Translated, it gives CASSFPTSGSYEQYF. Variable domain in full (rest from reference TRBV5-4 and TRBJ2-7): ETGVTQSPTHLIKTRGQQVTLRCSSQSGHNTVSWYQQALGQGPQFIFQYYREEENGRGNFPPRFSGLQFPNYSSELNVNALELDDSALYLCASSFPTSGSYEQYFGPGTRLTVT.

The rearrangement uses TRBV18 and TRBJ1-2; 9 bases match TRBD1. The germline V gene encodes CDR1 KGHSH and CDR2 LQKENI. This CDR3 is built from 13 residues. After removal of 3 bases from V and 7 bases from J, the junction contained 3 bases not matched to a gene. The CDR3 sequence is CASSPGQGSGYTF. CDR3 DNA sequence: TGTGCCAGCTCACCGGGACAGGGTTCTGGCTACACCTTC.

This clone was counted a single time. CDR3 nucleotide sequence: TGCGCCAGCAGCTTGGCCGGGAGAGGCTACGAGCAGTACTTC. Translated, it gives CASSLAGRGYEQYF. The chain employs TRBV5-1 and TRBJ2-7; TRBD2 is a possible D gene (6 bases). The V and J ends lost 0 bases and 3 bases respectively, with 10 bases between them. The CDR3 extends over 14 amino acids. CDR1 and CDR2 (germline): SGHRS, YFSETQ.

The J gene is TRBJ1-2, the V gene TRBV19; TRBD1 agrees at 8 bases. With 6 bases clipped from V and 4 bases from J, the junction kept 10 bases outside the gene matches. Per the germline V gene, CDR1 is LNHDA and CDR2 is SQIVND (reference sequence). CDR3 length: 15 residues. CDR3 nucleotides: TGTGCCAGTAGCTTGGACCAGGGGGCCGGCTATGGCTACACCTTC. It codes for CASSLDQGAGYGYTF.

The gene calls are TRBV10-1 and TRBJ1-1; the D is unclear. In germline, CDR1 is WNHNN, CDR2 SYGVQD (reference sequence). CDR3 length equals 15 residues. Trimming took off 0 bases at V and 4 bases at J, with 12 bases between the two ends. The CDR3 spells CASSESSRSGTEAFF. The CDR3 coding sequence is TGCGCCAGCAGTGAGTCGAGTCGTTCAGGCACTGAAGCTTTCTTT.

This sequence joins TRBV7-8 and TRBJ1-3; 7 bases are a match to TRBD1. Germline CDR1 and CDR2: SGHVS and FQNEAQ. The length of the CDR3 is 15 residues. V shed 5 bases, J shed 4 bases, and the junction held 8 bases outside the gene matches. The CDR3 sequence is CASSPQTGSGNTIYF. CDR3 nucleotides: TGTGCCAGCAGCCCTCAGACAGGGTCCGGAAACACCATATATTTT.

The V gene is TRBV5-5, the J gene TRBJ1-2; no reliable D call. V was clipped by 4 bases and J by 3 bases, with 19 bases between them. This CDR3 spans 16 amino acids. Germline V gene sequence: CDR1 SGHKS, CDR2 YYEKEE (reference sequence). The CDR3: CASSPGRLSNHYGYTF. The CDR3 DNA reads as TGTGCCAGCAGCCCGGGTCGGCTTTCTAATCACTATGGCTACACCTTC.

This chain connects TRBV10-1 to TRBJ1-1; D not resolved. The CDR3 has 15 residues. Trimming took 3 bases from V and 4 from J, leaving 15 bases between them. Germline CDR1 and CDR2: WNHNN and SYGVQD (reference sequence). The CDR3 DNA reads TGCGCCAGCAGTGACGGAGGACCCGGGCCCACTGAAGCTTTCTTT. Protein: CASSDGGPGPTEAFF.